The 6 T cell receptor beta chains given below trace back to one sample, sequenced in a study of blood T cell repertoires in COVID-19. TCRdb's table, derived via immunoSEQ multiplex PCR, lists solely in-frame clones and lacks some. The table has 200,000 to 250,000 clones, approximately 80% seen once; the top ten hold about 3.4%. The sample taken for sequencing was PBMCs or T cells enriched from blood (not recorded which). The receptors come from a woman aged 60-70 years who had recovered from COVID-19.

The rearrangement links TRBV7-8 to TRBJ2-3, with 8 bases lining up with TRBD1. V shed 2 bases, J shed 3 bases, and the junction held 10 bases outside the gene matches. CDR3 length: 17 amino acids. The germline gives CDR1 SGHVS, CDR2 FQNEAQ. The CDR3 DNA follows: TGTGCCAGCAGCTTAAGCGAGGACAGGGAAACAACAGATACGCAGTATTTT. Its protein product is CASSLSEDRETTDTQYF.

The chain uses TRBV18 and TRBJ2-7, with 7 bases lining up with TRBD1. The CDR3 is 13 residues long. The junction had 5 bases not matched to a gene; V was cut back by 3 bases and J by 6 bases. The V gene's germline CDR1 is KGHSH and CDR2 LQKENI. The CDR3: CASSPRQGSEQYF. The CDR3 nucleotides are TGTGCCAGCTCACCCAGACAGGGTAGCGAGCAGTACTTC.

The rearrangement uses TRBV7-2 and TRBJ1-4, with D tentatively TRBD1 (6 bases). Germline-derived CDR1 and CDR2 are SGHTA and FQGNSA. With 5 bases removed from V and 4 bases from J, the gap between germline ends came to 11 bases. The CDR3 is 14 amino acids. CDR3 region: CASSVKGDNEKLFF. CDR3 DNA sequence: TGTGCCAGCAGCGTCAAGGGGGATAATGAAAAACTGTTTTTT.

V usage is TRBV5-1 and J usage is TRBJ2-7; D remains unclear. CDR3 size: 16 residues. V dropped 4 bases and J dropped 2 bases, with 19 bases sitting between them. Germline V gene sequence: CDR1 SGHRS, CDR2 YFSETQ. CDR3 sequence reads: CASSPDIGQVAYEQYF. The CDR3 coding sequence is TGCGCCAGCAGCCCGGATATCGGTCAGGTCGCCTACGAGCAGTACTTC. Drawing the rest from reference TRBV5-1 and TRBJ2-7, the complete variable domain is KAGVTQTPRYLIKTRGQQVTLSCSPISGHRSVSWYQQTPGQGLQFLFEYFSETQRNKGNFPGRFSGRQFSNSRSEMNVSTLELGDSALYLCASSPDIGQVAYEQYFGPGTRLTVT.

CDR3 region: CSAYTGSYNEQFF. The CDR3 nucleotides read TGCAGCGCCTACACCGGGTCATACAATGAGCAGTTCTTC. The chain has TRBV29-1 and TRBJ2-1; unclear D gene. CDR1 is SQVTM, CDR2 ANQGSEA, per germline. V lost 7 bases to trimming and J lost 4 bases, with 14 bases between them. This CDR3 region has 13 residues.

CDR3 residues: CASKGATGTNEQFF. The CDR3 nucleotides read TGTGCCAGTAAGGGGGCGACAGGGACAAATGAGCAGTTCTTC. V and J are TRBV19 and TRBJ2-1; 7 nucleotides line up with TRBD1. The germline V gene encodes CDR1 LNHDA and CDR2 SQIVND (reference sequence). This CDR3 has 14 residues. Losses at the gene ends were 7 bases for V and 7 bases for J; bases not matched to a gene: 10. The full variable domain, its missing parts supplied by reference TRBV19 and TRBJ2-1, is DGGITQSPKYLFRKEGQNVTLSCEQNLNHDAMYWYRQDPGQGLRLIYYSQIVNDFQKGDIAEGYSVSREKKESFPLTVTSAQKNPTAFYLCASKGATGTNEQFFGPGTRLTVL.